The rows below give T cell receptor beta chains drawn from one sample of a study of blood T cell repertoires in COVID-19. TCRdb's copy holds only in-frame clones and misses some; the assay was immunoSEQ multiplex PCR. The data show about 88,000 clones, roughly 85% seen once. The sequencing input was peripheral blood. These receptors originate from a human donor in a cohort sampled during active COVID-19. CDR3s include the opening cysteine and the closing phenylalanine or tryptophan. D genes are given only for firm matches. Where a row states a size, it is once, few, many or the class of an expanded clone; other rows omit it.

J gene | clone size | D gene | V gene | CDR3 protein | CDR3 DNA
TRBJ2-5 | once | . | TRBV5-6 | CASSSRSGVRGTQYF | TGTGCCAGCAGCTCCCGTTCAGGGGTCCGTGGGACCCAGTACTTC
TRBJ1-5 | once | TRBD1 | TRBV2 | CASSEQGAGRGIQPQHF | TGTGCCAGCAGTGAACAGGGGGCTGGACGGGGGATTCAGCCCCAGCATTTT
TRBJ2-3 | . | . | TRBV5-1 | CASSSSPGSPDPTDTQYF | TGCGCCAGCAGCTCCTCCCCCGGGAGTCCTGACCCCACAGATACGCAGTATTTT
TRBJ2-5 | . | . | TRBV7-2 | CASSFDFGGQETQYF | TGTGCCAGCAGCTTCGACTTTGGGGGGCAAGAGACCCAGTACTTC
TRBJ1-3 | . | . | TRBV11-1 | CASSLVDSGNTIYF | TGTGCCAGCAGCTTAGTCGACAGCGGGAACACCATATATTTT
TRBJ2-7 | . | TRBD2 | TRBV28 | CASRLAARASVDF | TGTGCCAGCAGACTAGCGGCCAGGGCGAGCGTGGACTTC
TRBJ1-2 | . | TRBD1 | TRBV2 | CASSEAGTDGYTF | TGTGCCAGCAGTGAAGCGGGGACAGATGGCTACACCTTC
TRBJ2-1 | once | . | TRBV7-3 | CASSVTRDNEQFF | TGTGCCAGCAGCGTGACTAGGGACAATGAGCAGTTCTTC
TRBJ2-3 | . | . | TRBV14 | CASSQDSPGTDTQYF | TGTGCCAGCAGCCAAGATAGTCCGGGCACAGATACGCAGTATTTT
TRBJ2-5 | . | TRBD2 | TRBV28 | CASSSTLAGRETQYF | TGTGCCAGCAGTTCTACGTTAGCGGGACGGGAGACCCAGTACTTC
TRBJ2-5 | . | TRBD1 | TRBV11-2 | CASSLTGTEMIQETQYF | TGTGCCAGCAGCTTAACCGGGACAGAGATGATCCAAGAGACCCAGTACTTC
TRBJ2-6 | . | TRBD2 | TRBV7-9 | CASSSSGIGGANVLTF | TGTGCCAGCAGTTCTAGCGGGATTGGTGGGGCCAACGTCCTGACTTTC
TRBJ2-1 | . | . | TRBV28 | CASSFPYSYNEQFF | TGTGCCAGCAGTTTCCCCTACTCCTACAATGAGCAGTTCTTC
TRBJ1-1 | . | . | TRBV6-5 | CASSYWGERAAFF | TGTGCCAGCAGTTACTGGGGGGAGCGGGCGGCTTTCTTT
TRBJ2-2 | . | TRBD1 | TRBV19 | CASSNQGATGELFF | TGTGCCAGTAGTAACCAGGGGGCCACCGGGGAGCTGTTTTTT
TRBJ2-1 | . | . | TRBV5-4 | CASTEGRQSFYNEQFF | TGTGCCAGCACGGAGGGGAGGCAGTCTTTCTACAATGAGCAGTTCTTC
TRBJ2-2 | . | TRBD1 | TRBV5-1 | CASRARDRGPTGELFF | TGCGCCAGTAGAGCTCGGGACAGGGGGCCCACCGGGGAGCTGTTTTTT
TRBJ2-5 | . | TRBD2 | TRBV7-3 | CASSPKGLAGGETQYF | TGTGCCAGCAGCCCGAAGGGACTAGCGGGAGGAGAGACCCAGTACTTC
TRBJ2-7 | . | TRBD2 | TRBV30 | CAWSLGLDFTPGEQYF | TGTGCCTGGAGTTTGGGACTAGACTTCACCCCGGGGGAGCAGTACTTC
TRBJ2-2 | . | . | TRBV21-1 | CASSSRTGKNTGELFF | TGTGCCAGCAGCTCCAGGACAGGGAAAAATACCGGGGAGCTGTTTTTT
TRBJ2-7 | . | . | TRBV28 | CASRPQGYEQYF | TGTGCCAGCAGACCCCAGGGCTACGAGCAGTACTTC
TRBJ1-1 | . | . | TRBV14 | CASSQVFGPGQNTEAFF | TGTGCCAGCAGCCAAGTGTTCGGTCCAGGGCAGAACACTGAAGCTTTCTTT
TRBJ1-3 | few | TRBD1 | TRBV4-2 | CASSHTVRGPSSGNTIYF | TGTGCCAGCAGCCACACTGTCAGGGGGCCGAGCTCTGGAAACACCATATATTTT
TRBJ2-4 | . | . | TRBV12-2 | CASRLAPSSGTKNIQYF | TGTGCAAGTCGCTTAGCTCCTTCCTCAGGGACCAAAAACATTCAGTACTTC
TRBJ2-3 | . | . | TRBV5-6 | CASRWASTDTQYF | TGTGCCAGCAGGTGGGCCAGCACAGATACGCAGTATTTT
TRBJ1-3 | . | . | TRBV6-6 | CASSNRVRSGNTIYF | TGTGCCAGCAGTAACCGTGTTCGGTCTGGAAACACCATATATTTT
TRBJ1-1 | once | TRBD1 | TRBV6-5 | CASWDREMNTEAFF | TGTGCCAGTTGGGACAGGGAGATGAACACTGAAGCTTTCTTT
TRBJ1-5 | . | . | TRBV6-2/TRBV6-3 | CASSYSGGVYQPQHF | TGTGCCAGCAGTTACTCGGGCGGGGTATACCAGCCCCAGCATTTT
TRBJ2-5 | few | . | TRBV5-1 | CASSLVLAQETQYF | TGCGCCAGCAGCTTGGTACTAGCACAGGAGACCCAGTACTTC
TRBJ2-5 | . | TRBD1 | TRBV19 | CASSGTADRTQYF | TGTGCCAGTAGTGGGACAGCCGATCGGACCCAGTACTTC
TRBJ1-6 | . | . | TRBV2 | CASSVRLNSPLHF | TGTGCCAGCAGTGTTCGGTTGAATTCACCCCTCCACTTT
TRBJ2-7 | . | TRBD1 | TRBV10-3 | CAISGPSDRGYEQYF | TGTGCCATCAGTGGGCCTTCTGACAGGGGCTACGAGCAGTACTTC
TRBJ2-3 | few | . | TRBV7-2 | CASSLSLASTDTQYF | TGTGCCAGCAGCTTATCTCTAGCTAGCACAGATACGCAGTATTTT
TRBJ1-1 | . | TRBD1 | TRBV3-1/TRBV3-2 | CASSQAGTGGLLNTEAFF | TGTGCCAGCAGCCAAGCCGGGACAGGGGGCCTTCTTAACACTGAAGCTTTCTTT
TRBJ2-7 | . | . | TRBV6-5 | CASSPPGAVSYEQYF | TGTGCCAGCAGTCCCCCTGGGGCAGTCTCCTACGAGCAGTACTTC
TRBJ1-6 | . | . | TRBV10-3 | CAISEGTGKGYNSPLHF | TGTGCCATCAGTGAGGGAACAGGGAAGGGTTATAATTCACCCCTCCACTTT
TRBJ2-7 | once | . | TRBV7-9 | CASSLFNEQYF | TGTGCCAGCAGCTTATTCAACGAGCAGTACTTC
TRBJ1-1 | . | . | TRBV28 | CASSPVGAEAFF | TGTGCCAGCAGCCCGGTGGGGGCCGAAGCTTTCTTT
TRBJ1-5 | . | . | TRBV7-2 | CASSLEDRSNQPQHF | TGTGCCAGCAGCTTAGAAGACAGAAGCAATCAGCCCCAGCATTTT
TRBJ2-1 | . | TRBD2 | TRBV5-1 | CASRQGTSGSNEQFF | TGCGCCTCACGGCAGGGGACTAGCGGGAGTAATGAGCAGTTCTTC
TRBJ2-1 | . | TRBD2 | TRBV5-1 | CASSSVGGRAIYEQFF | TGCGCCAGCAGCTCCGTGGGGGGGAGGGCCATCTATGAGCAGTTCTTC
TRBJ2-3 | . | TRBD1 | TRBV9 | CASSVSPTGGTDTQYF | TGTGCCAGCAGCGTATCCCCGACAGGGGGCACAGATACGCAGTATTTT
TRBJ2-3 | . | TRBD1 | TRBV2 | CASSSRGLSSTDTQYF | TGTGCCAGCAGTAGCAGGGGGCTCTCTAGCACAGATACGCAGTATTTT
TRBJ1-6 | . | . | TRBV4-1 | CASSQGDFYNSPLHF | TGCGCCAGCAGCCAGGGGGACTTCTATAATTCACCCCTCCACTTT
TRBJ2-7 | few | . | TRBV5-1 | CASSRAYRLGVGEQYF | TGCGCCAGCAGCCGAGCCTACCGTTTAGGGGTCGGCGAGCAGTACTTC
TRBJ1-5 | . | TRBD1 | TRBV7-2 | CASSLTGQEDQPQHF | TGTGCCAGCAGCTTAACGGGACAGGAAGATCAGCCCCAGCATTTT
TRBJ1-3 | . | . | TRBV28 | CASTPPSSGNTIYF | TGTGCCAGCACCCCCCCCAGCTCTGGAAACACCATATATTTT
TRBJ2-2 | . | TRBD2 | TRBV5-4 | CASSSSTSGGLSTGELFF | TGTGCCAGCAGCTCCTCGACTAGCGGGGGGCTGAGCACCGGGGAGCTGTTTTTT
TRBJ2-7 | . | . | TRBV6-2/TRBV6-3 | CASSYGQGLSYEQYF | TGTGCCAGCAGTTACGGCCAGGGGCTCTCCTACGAGCAGTACTTC
TRBJ2-5 | . | TRBD1 | TRBV4-2 | CASSQTGGRETQYF | TGTGCCAGCAGCCAGACAGGGGGCCGGGAGACCCAGTACTTC
TRBJ2-7 | . | . | TRBV10-3 | CAIKNPRGYEQYF | TGTGCCATTAAGAACCCCCGGGGCTACGAGCAGTACTTC
TRBJ2-3 | . | . | TRBV5-1 | CASSFGGGGTDTQYF | TGCGCCAGCAGCTTCGGGGGTGGGGGCACAGATACGCAGTATTTT
TRBJ2-5 | . | TRBD2 | TRBV6-5 | CASSGTSEETQYF | TGTGCCAGCAGCGGTACTAGCGAAGAGACCCAGTACTTC
TRBJ1-2 | few | . | TRBV7-2 | CASSPGGSNYGYTF | TGTGCCAGCAGCCCCGGAGGCTCTAACTATGGCTACACCTTC
TRBJ1-2 | . | . | TRBV18 | CASSSSPDINYGYTF | TGTGCCAGCTCATCCTCCCCAGATATTAACTATGGCTACACCTTC
TRBJ1-6 | . | TRBD1 | TRBV7-6 | CASSLSPPTGDIRSPLHF | TGTGCCAGCAGCTTAAGCCCCCCTACAGGGGATATACGTTCACCCCTCCACTTT
TRBJ2-6 | . | . | TRBV3-1/TRBV3-2 | CASRPNRAFTLSGANVLTF | TGTGCCAGCAGGCCCAACAGGGCCTTTACCCTATCTGGGGCCAACGTCCTGACTTTC